This TCR beta chain was observed in a study of immune characterization of retroperitoneal liposarcoma. TCRdb fed the PCR reads into MiXCR, producing one record per CDR3 protein. The sample carries about 10,000 distinct CDR3 sequences, approximately 26% recorded once. Per germline, CDR1 MNHNS and CDR2 SASEGT. The CDR3 runs 14 residues. Trimming took 6 bases from V and 10 from J, leaving 19 bases between them. This clonotype was seen a few times. The sequence was collected from a female donor with retroperitoneal liposarcoma. Sequences were obtained from tumor tissue. The chain combines TRBV6-1 with TRBJ2-1; TRBD2 might be the D (5 bases). CDR3 amino acids: CASSPRGGFHEQFF. CDR3 DNA: TGTGCCAGCAGCCCTCGTGGAGGTTTCCACGAGCAGTTCTTC.